The 26 T cell receptor beta chains reported below all come from one sample, sequenced in a study of early T cells in non-severe SARS-CoV-2 infection. TCRdb processed the 5' RACE reads anew with MiXCR; each CDR3 protein has one entry. The sample contains about 130,000 distinct CDR3 sequences, around 14% of which appear only once. The sample consisted of whole blood. All receptors come from an adult who was a healthcare worker with PCR-confirmed SARS-CoV-2 infection or an uninfected control (not recorded which).

The V and J genes are TRBV19 and TRBJ2-6, with TRBD1 identical over 8 bases. The V gene end was trimmed by 1 base and the J gene end by 1 base; junction bases not matched to a gene: 3. CDR1 and CDR2 (germline): LNHDA, SQIVND (reference sequence). The CDR3 sequence is 17 residues long. CDR3 in DNA: TGTGCCAGTAGTATAGGGACAGGGTCATCTGGGGCCAACGTCCTGACTTTC. Translation: CASSIGTGSSGANVLTF.

This clonotype was observed a few times. The chain employs TRBV20-1 and TRBJ1-1, with D perhaps matching TRBD1 (6 bases). The CDR3 has 13 amino acids. Deletions cut 5 bases from V and 1 base from J, with 11 bases between. The germline V gene encodes CDR1 DFQATT and CDR2 SNEGSKA (reference sequence). The CDR3 region is CSAEGETNTEAFF. Written as DNA, the CDR3 is TGCAGTGCTGAGGGGGAGACGAACACTGAAGCTTTCTTT.

The rearrangement links TRBV5-4 to TRBJ1-2; perhaps TRBD1 as D (6 bases). Trimming took off 4 bases at V and 4 bases at J, with 14 bases between the two ends. CDR1 is SGHNT and CDR2 is YYREEE in the germline V gene (reference sequence). The CDR3 covers 14 residues. This CDR3 is CASSSPDSSYGYTF. In DNA, the CDR3 is TGTGCCAGCAGCAGCCCGGACAGTTCCTATGGCTACACCTTC.

This clonotype occurred a few times. This chain joins TRBV5-1 and TRBJ2-5; TRBD2 matches 9 bases. CDR1 is SGHRS and CDR2 is YFSETQ in the germline V gene. Unmatched junction bases numbered 2, after V lost 2 bases and J lost 3 bases. The CDR3 length is 14 residues. As DNA, the CDR3 is TGCGCCAGCAGCTTCTTAGCGGGGGAAGAGACCCAGTACTTC. Residues: CASSFLAGEETQYF.

The chain recombines TRBV5-4 with TRBJ2-5, with 8 bases lining up with TRBD2. V was clipped by 2 bases and J by 3 bases; unmatched bases: 6. This CDR3 is built from 15 residues. Germline CDR1 and CDR2: SGHNT and YYREEE (reference sequence). As DNA, the CDR3 is TGTGCCAGCAGCTTACACGGGGGGGCCAAAGAGACCCAGTACTTC. As protein: CASSLHGGAKETQYF. Filled out from reference TRBV5-4 and TRBJ2-5, the complete variable domain reads ETGVTQSPTHLIKTRGQQVTLRCSSQSGHNTVSWYQQALGQGPQFIFQYYREEENGRGNFPPRFSGLQFPNYSSELNVNALELDDSALYLCASSLHGGAKETQYFGPGTRLLVL.

This sequence joins TRBV18 and TRBJ2-5; D is unresolved. The CDR3 sequence is 14 residues long. Trimming cost V 6 bases and J 1 base, with 12 bases left between them. CDR1 and CDR2 (germline): KGHSH, LQKENI. The CDR3 DNA is TGTGCCAGCTCCATAAATACCGCCCAAGAGACCCAGTACTTC. The encoded protein is CASSINTAQETQYF.

This clonotype has only a few counts. This chain uses TRBV14 with TRBJ1-2; the D is unclear. Trimming left V 2 bases short and J 0 bases short, with 7 bases between. In germline, CDR1 is SGHDN, CDR2 FVKESK. The CDR3 totals 14 residues. The CDR3 nucleotides read TGTGCCAGCAGCCAAAGACAAGCTAACTATGGCTACACCTTC. Protein: CASSQRQANYGYTF.

The CDR3 nucleotides are TGTGCCAGCAGCACTCCGGGACTCAAAGAGACCCAGTACTTC. It is translated as CASSTPGLKETQYF. The chain has TRBV12-3 or TRBV12-4 and TRBJ2-5, with a tentative D call TRBD2 (6 bases). Trimming shortened V by 6 bases and J by 3 bases, and 14 bases separated the two germline ends. This CDR3 is built from 14 residues.

This rearrangement joins TRBV12-3 or TRBV12-4 to TRBJ1-5; D is uncertain. There are 14 residues in the CDR3. V was trimmed by 3 bases and J by 2 bases, leaving 8 bases between them. The CDR3 DNA sequence: TGTGCCAGCAGTTTCAGCGAGGGCAATCAGCCCCAGCATTTT. This gives the protein CASSFSEGNQPQHF.

This clonotype was observed a handful of times. This chain links TRBV12-5 with TRBJ2-5; D is possibly TRBD2 (5 bases). Germline assignment: CDR1 LGHNT and CDR2 FRNRAP. V was pared by 6 bases and J by 3 bases, with 11 bases between. The CDR3 sequence is 13 residues long. The DNA of the CDR3 is TGTGCTAGTGGCCTCGGACTTAAAGAGACCCAGTACTTC. This translates into CASGLGLKETQYF.

This chain connects TRBV3-1 to TRBJ1-1; 7 nucleotides agree with TRBD1. The CDR3 is made up of 12 amino acids. Per germline, CDR1 LGHDT and CDR2 YNNKEL (reference sequence). The V and J ends lost 7 bases and 5 bases, in that order; junction bases with no gene match: 4. CDR3 loop: CASKDRETEAFF. The CDR3 coding sequence is TGTGCCAGCAAAGACAGGGAAACTGAAGCTTTCTTT. Full variable domain (outside the CDR3, taken from reference TRBV3-1 and TRBJ1-1): DTAVSQTPKYLVTQMGNDKSIKCEQNLGHDTMYWYKQDSKKFLKIMFSYNNKELIINETVPNRFSPKSPDKAHLNLHINSLELGDSAVYFCASKDRETEAFFGQGTRLTVV.

CDR3 in DNA: TGTGCCAGTAGCACGACGAACAGGGCTAATGAAAAACTGTTTTTT. Amino acids: CASSTTNRANEKLFF. The V and J genes are TRBV19 and TRBJ1-4; D might be TRBD1 (6 bases). The CDR3 totals 15 residues. V was trimmed by 6 bases and J by 3 bases, leaving 14 bases between them. Germline assignment: CDR1 LNHDA and CDR2 SQIVND (reference sequence).

The chain has TRBV7-9 and TRBJ1-2, with TRBD1 as a possible D gene (6 bases). In germline, CDR1 is SEHNR, CDR2 FQNEAQ (reference sequence). The V gene lost 1 base and the J gene lost 4 bases, with 16 bases spanning the gap. The CDR3 is 16 residues long. This CDR3 reads CASSLGSTGAGYGYTF. CDR3 DNA: TGTGCCAGCAGCTTAGGTTCGACAGGCGCCGGCTATGGCTACACCTTC.

This clonotype was found a few times. The chain couples TRBV12-3 or TRBV12-4 to TRBJ1-1, with D unresolved. With 5 bases removed from V and 4 bases from J, the gap between germline ends came to 11 bases. The CDR3 contains 13 residues. The DNA for the CDR3 is TGTGCCAGCAGTGCCCTGAGTGGCACTGAAGCTTTCTTT. As protein: CASSALSGTEAFF.

The rearrangement joins TRBV12-3 or TRBV12-4 to TRBJ1-2, with D possibly TRBD1 on 5 matching bases. The CDR3 loop spans 13 amino acids. With 5 bases removed from V and 4 bases from J, the gap between germline ends came to 11 bases. The CDR3 DNA reads as TGTGCCAGCAGTGGCGGGACTCTCTATGGCTACACCTTC. Translation: CASSGGTLYGYTF.

The rearrangement joins TRBV7-9 to TRBJ2-5, with TRBD2 matching 14 bases. Per the germline V gene, CDR1 is SEHNR and CDR2 is FQNEAQ (reference sequence). The J segment lost 5 bases and the V segment lost 5 bases, leaving 4 bases of the junction unmatched. CDR3 length equals 15 residues. The CDR3 DNA is TGTGCCAGCAGCCCAGGGACTAGCGGGGGTGAGACCCAGTACTTC. Its protein product is CASSPGTSGGETQYF.

V and J are TRBV7-2 and TRBJ2-1, with unresolved D. The germline V gene encodes CDR1 SGHTA and CDR2 FQGNSA. The CDR3 is 11 amino acids. V was pared by 5 bases and J by 9 bases, with 8 bases between. CDR3 in DNA: TGTGCCAGCAGCGCGAGAGGTGAGCAGTTCTTC. Encoded protein: CASSARGEQFF.

The count of this clonotype is one. This chain connects TRBV7-2 to TRBJ2-1; 8 bases match TRBD1. The CDR3 loop spans 13 amino acids. V shed 3 bases and J 9 bases; nucleotides not matched to a gene: 4. CDR1 SGHTA and CDR2 FQGNSA come from the germline V gene. Here the CDR3 DNA reads TGTGCCAGCAGCTTGACAGGGGTCCTTGAGCAGTTCTTC. Translating it yields CASSLTGVLEQFF.

The table lists this clonotype with a few counts. The chain has TRBV28 and TRBJ1-5; D is unresolved. The germline gives CDR1 MDHEN, CDR2 SYDVKM. V was trimmed by 5 bases and J by 9 bases, leaving 11 bases between them. This CDR3 has 12 residues. CDR3 sequence: CASSPPRGPQHF. CDR3 sequence (DNA): TGTGCCAGCAGTCCCCCCCGGGGGCCCCAGCATTTT.

This chain uses TRBV12-3 or TRBV12-4 with TRBJ2-1; D gene ambiguous. The CDR3 covers 15 residues. Trimming took off 10 bases at V and 2 bases at J, with 18 bases between the two ends. The CDR3 reads CANSPPTRTYNEQFF. CDR3 in DNA: TGTGCCAACAGCCCCCCCACAAGGACCTACAATGAGCAGTTCTTC.

V usage is TRBV9 and J usage is TRBJ1-3; tentative D call: TRBD1 (6 bases). V lost 4 bases and J lost 3, with 14 bases in between. The germline V gene encodes CDR1 SGDLS and CDR2 YYNGEE. This CDR3 comprises 15 residues. The CDR3 reads CASSRGTGNGNTIYF. The CDR3 DNA reads TGTGCCAGCAGCCGGGGTACAGGGAATGGAAACACCATATATTTT.

V usage is TRBV2 and J usage is TRBJ2-5, with D possibly being TRBD1 or TRBD2 (6 bases each). This CDR3 is 14 amino acids long. Trimming cost V 6 bases and J 7 bases, with 18 bases left between them. From germline, CDR1 is SNHLY and CDR2 FYNNEI. The CDR3 nucleotides are TGTGCCAGCAGGAAGACAGGCGGGATCGGGACCCAGTACTTC. As protein: CASRKTGGIGTQYF.

This clonotype has at least ten counts. The V gene is TRBV7-9, the J gene TRBJ2-3, with TRBD2 matching 7 bases. The CDR3 totals 17 residues. V lost 5 bases and J lost 3; bases outside the gene matches: 14. The germline V gene has CDR1 SEHNR and CDR2 FQNEAQ (reference sequence). In DNA form, the CDR3 reads TGTGCCAGCAGCCATCGGGGAGGGGTCGTAGGGACAGATACGCAGTATTTT. This codes for CASSHRGGVVGTDTQYF.

V and J are TRBV4-1 and TRBJ2-2, with a tentative D call TRBD2 (7 bases). Between the trimmed V and J ends, which lost 1 base and 4 bases, there was a span of 13 bases. This CDR3 is 16 amino acids long. Germline CDR1 and CDR2: MGHRA and YSYEKL. CDR3 nucleotide sequence: TGCGCCAGCAGCCAAGTCGGGGGGCTTTCCACCGGGGAGCTGTTTTTT. Translating it yields CASSQVGGLSTGELFF.

This clonotype was counted a single time. The chain couples TRBV3-1 to TRBJ2-5; 8 nucleotides match TRBD1. V was pared by 2 bases and J by 5 bases, with 10 bases of the junction left unmatched. This CDR3 has 16 residues. Germline CDR1 LGHDT, CDR2 YNNKEL (reference sequence). CDR3 loop: CASSQRGTGRRETQYF. The CDR3 DNA reads as TGTGCCAGCAGCCAACGCGGGACAGGCAGGCGGGAGACCCAGTACTTC.

In the case of this clonotype: An end of the junction does not agree with germline; a read error may underlie this. J is TRBJ2-2 and V is TRBV18; the D is unclear. The CDR3 covers 15 residues. Germline lookup yields CDR1 KGHSH and CDR2 LQKENI. The CDR3 region is CASSPPSKNIGELFF. The DNA for the CDR3 is TGTGCCAGCTCACCACCTTCCAAGAACATCGGGGAGCTGTTTTTT.